This entry lists 7 T cell receptor beta chains sequenced from one sample in a study of cytomegalovirus exposure and HLA in healthy donors. Using immunoSEQ multiplex PCR, the repertoire was profiled, and TCRdb retains in-frame clones only, with some absent. This table holds about 64,000 clones, 90% to 95% found once. The specimen sequenced was PBMCs. Receptor source: a woman aged 18-35 years in good health and CMV-seropositive.

The chain recombines TRBV15 with TRBJ2-7; 7 bases agree with TRBD1. Germline CDR1 reads LNHNV; CDR2 reads YYDKDF (reference sequence). V lost 3 bases, J lost 7 bases, and 12 bases stayed unmatched. The CDR3 sequence is 15 residues long. The CDR3 DNA follows: TGTGCCACCAGCAGTAGGTTCCTTGGACAGGCGGAGCAGTACTTC. Translation gives CATSSRFLGQAEQYF.

The genes are TRBV27 and TRBJ2-7, with 8 bases identical to TRBD2. V lost 4 bases and J lost 3; bases outside the gene matches: 5. The CDR3 spans 14 residues. The germline gives CDR1 MNHEY, CDR2 SMNVEV (reference sequence). As DNA, the CDR3 is TGTGCCAGCAGTTCGGGACTAGTCGACTACGAGCAGTACTTC. This gives the protein CASSSGLVDYEQYF.

The chain employs TRBV11-3 and TRBJ2-7; 9 bases agree with TRBD1. Germline CDR1 reads SGHNT; CDR2 reads YENEEA. J gave up 6 bases and V 8 bases, and 11 bases lay outside the gene matches. The CDR3 contains 14 residues. CDR3 sequence: CASSRTGEASEQYF. Here the CDR3 DNA reads TGTGCCAGCTCCAGGACAGGGGAGGCGTCCGAGCAGTACTTC.

The genes are TRBV7-9 and TRBJ2-1, with 7 bases fitting TRBD1. Trimming removed 5 bases from V and 7 bases from J; junction bases left unmatched: 8. The CDR3 length is 14 residues. The V gene's germline CDR1 is SEHNR and CDR2 FQNEAQ (reference sequence). Written as DNA, the CDR3 is TGTGCCAGCAGCCTAAGGGACAGTCCTAATGAGCAGTTCTTC. As protein: CASSLRDSPNEQFF.

The rearrangement joins TRBV7-2 to TRBJ2-5; D is possibly TRBD1 (5 bases). The V gene's germline CDR1 is SGHTA and CDR2 FQGNSA. Between the trimmed V and J ends, which lost 3 bases and 5 bases, there was a span of 16 bases. The CDR3 sequence is 15 residues long. The CDR3 loop reads CASSFSGLVAETQYF. As DNA, the CDR3 is TGTGCCAGCAGCTTCTCAGGGTTAGTGGCGGAGACCCAGTACTTC.

The V call is TRBV28, the J call TRBJ1-2; 7 bases are a match to TRBD1. CDR3 length: 15 residues. J was trimmed by 2 bases and V by 2 bases; bases with no gene match: 5. Looked up from germline, CDR1 is MDHEN and CDR2 is SYDVKM. This CDR3 is CASSLQIGGNYGYTF. The DNA of the CDR3 is TGTGCCAGCAGTTTACAGATAGGGGGCAACTATGGCTACACCTTC.

The chain couples TRBV29-1 to TRBJ2-2, with 10 nucleotides matching TRBD1. Losses at the gene ends were 4 bases for V and 8 bases for J; bases not matched to a gene: 19. The CDR3 spans 18 residues. The germline CDR1 and CDR2 sequences are SQVTM and ANQGSEA. CDR3 in amino acids: CSVGTRTGGSFPAGELFF. CDR3 DNA: TGCAGCGTTGGGACCCGGACAGGGGGTTCGTTCCCCGCTGGGGAGCTGTTTTTT.